These T cell receptor beta chains were read from a single sample in a study of Graves' ophthalmopathy and Graves' hyperthyroidism. TCRdb passed the multiplex PCR reads through MiXCR, listing each CDR3 protein once. The data hold 1 million to 1.3 million distinct CDR3 sequences, with about two fifths observed a single time. The sequencing input was peripheral blood or thyroid tissue (not recorded which). The origin of the receptors is an adult man with Graves' hyperthyroidism. CDR3s include the opening cysteine and the closing phenylalanine or tryptophan. The D gene is left open where the match is weak. Some rows mark clone size as missing; the rest say once, few, many or name a class of expanded clone.

v_call	d_call	clone_size	j_call	cdr3_nt	cdr3_aa
TRBV4-3	.	.	TRBJ1-3	TGCGCCAGCAGCCAAGATCCCCCAGGGGCTGTAGGAAACACCATATATTTT	CASSQDPPGAVGNTIYF
TRBV29-1	.	many	TRBJ2-2	TGCAGCGTATTAGGAGACACCGGGGAGCTGTTTTTT	CSVLGDTGELFF
TRBV4-2	.	many	TRBJ1-5	TGTGCCAGCAGCCAAGCCCACCAAGTAGGTCAGCCCCAGCATTTT	CASSQAHQVGQPQHF
TRBV25-1	TRBD2	.	TRBJ2-1	TGTGCCAGCAGTGAATTAGCGGGAAATGAGCAGTTCTTC	CASSELAGNEQFF
TRBV5-1	.	many	TRBJ2-5	TGCGCCAGCAGCTCCGGGACGCCGAGGGAGACCCAGTACTTC	CASSSGTPRETQYF
TRBV11-2	.	many	TRBJ1-5	TGTGCCAGCAGCCCCAGAGATAGCAATCAGCCCCAGCATTTT	CASSPRDSNQPQHF
TRBV7-8	TRBD1	.	TRBJ2-7	TGTGCCAGCAGGTCTGGGACAGGCGGGACCTCCTACGAGCAGTACTTC	CASRSGTGGTSYEQYF
TRBV29-1	TRBD1	.	TRBJ1-3	TGCAGCGTTGAACGACAGGGATACACCATATATTTT	CSVERQGYTIYF
TRBV10-3	.	many	TRBJ1-1	TGTGCCATCAATCGGGGCGCTGACACTGAAGCTTTCTTT	CAINRGADTEAFF
TRBV10-2	TRBD2	.	TRBJ2-7	TGCGCCAGCAGTGCCAACATTCCTAGCGGGAGGTTCAACGAGCAGTACTTC	CASSANIPSGRFNEQYF
TRBV7-9	TRBD1	.	TRBJ1-2	TGTGCCAGCAGCTTAGGGCCCCGGGACAGGACCACGTATGGCTACACCTTC	CASSLGPRDRTTYGYTF
TRBV20-1	TRBD1	few	TRBJ1-1	TGCAGTGCTAGAGGGGACAGGGGGGACACTGAAGCTTTCTTT	CSARGDRGDTEAFF
TRBV4-1	.	many	TRBJ1-6	TGCGCCAGCAGCCAAGGAAGCAGCTCACCCCTCCACTTT	CASSQGSSSPLHF
TRBV6-6	TRBD2	few	TRBJ2-7	TGTGCCAGCAGTTTAGGGCTTAGCGGGACCTACGAGCAGTACTTC	CASSLGLSGTYEQYF
TRBV20-1	.	.	TRBJ2-7	TGCAGTCGAAGACGCGTGGACGAGCAGTACTTC	CSRRRVDEQYF
TRBV20-1	TRBD1	many	TRBJ2-7	TGCAGTGCTTTGGAACGGACAGGGTCCCACGAGCAGTACTTC	CSALERTGSHEQYF
TRBV10-3	TRBD1	.	TRBJ2-5	TGTGCCATCAATCCGGGACAGGGCGGGGAGACCCAGTACTTC	CAINPGQGGETQYF
TRBV7-2	.	many	TRBJ1-2	TGTGCCAGCAGCCCCGACAGGTGGAGCGGCTACACCTTC	CASSPDRWSGYTF
TRBV29-1	.	few	TRBJ2-3	TGCAGCGTTGCGGAATATGGGGATAATGATACAGATACGCAGTATTTT	CSVAEYGDNDTDTQYF
TRBV10-3	.	.	TRBJ1-5	TGTGCCAGCAAGAGGGAGGACAATCAGCCCCAGCATTTT	CASKREDNQPQHF
TRBV28	TRBD1	few	TRBJ1-5	TGTGCCAGCCGCAAAGTCACAGGGGGCAATCAGCCCCAGCATTTT	CASRKVTGGNQPQHF
TRBV19	TRBD1	.	TRBJ2-2	TGTGCCAGTAGTCCCTGGACAGGGGTGGGGACCGGGGAGCTGTTTTTT	CASSPWTGVGTGELFF
TRBV6-5	.	many	TRBJ1-2	TGTGCCAGCAGTTACAGTCGACAGGCTTACTATGGCTACACCTTC	CASSYSRQAYYGYTF
TRBV20-1	.	.	TRBJ1-6	TGCAGTGCTCGCCCGTCGGGGGGTGATTCACCCCTCCACTTT	CSARPSGGDSPLHF
TRBV19	.	many	TRBJ2-6	TGTGCCAGTAGTGCTATGGGCTCTGGGGTCAACGTCCTGACTTTC	CASSAMGSGVNVLTF
TRBV7-2	TRBD2	.	TRBJ2-7	TGTGCCAGCAGCTACACTAGCGGGAGTCTCTATGAGCCCCAGTACTTC	CASSYTSGSLYEPQYF
TRBV24-1	.	once	TRBJ2-7	TGTGCCCCGCGATGGGGGGCCCGCTCCTACGAGCGGTACTTC	CAPRWGARSYERYF
TRBV20-1	.	few	TRBJ1-5	TGCAGTGCTAGAGATTCCCCTGGGGGAAGATGGCCCCAGCATTTT	CSARDSPGGRWPQHF